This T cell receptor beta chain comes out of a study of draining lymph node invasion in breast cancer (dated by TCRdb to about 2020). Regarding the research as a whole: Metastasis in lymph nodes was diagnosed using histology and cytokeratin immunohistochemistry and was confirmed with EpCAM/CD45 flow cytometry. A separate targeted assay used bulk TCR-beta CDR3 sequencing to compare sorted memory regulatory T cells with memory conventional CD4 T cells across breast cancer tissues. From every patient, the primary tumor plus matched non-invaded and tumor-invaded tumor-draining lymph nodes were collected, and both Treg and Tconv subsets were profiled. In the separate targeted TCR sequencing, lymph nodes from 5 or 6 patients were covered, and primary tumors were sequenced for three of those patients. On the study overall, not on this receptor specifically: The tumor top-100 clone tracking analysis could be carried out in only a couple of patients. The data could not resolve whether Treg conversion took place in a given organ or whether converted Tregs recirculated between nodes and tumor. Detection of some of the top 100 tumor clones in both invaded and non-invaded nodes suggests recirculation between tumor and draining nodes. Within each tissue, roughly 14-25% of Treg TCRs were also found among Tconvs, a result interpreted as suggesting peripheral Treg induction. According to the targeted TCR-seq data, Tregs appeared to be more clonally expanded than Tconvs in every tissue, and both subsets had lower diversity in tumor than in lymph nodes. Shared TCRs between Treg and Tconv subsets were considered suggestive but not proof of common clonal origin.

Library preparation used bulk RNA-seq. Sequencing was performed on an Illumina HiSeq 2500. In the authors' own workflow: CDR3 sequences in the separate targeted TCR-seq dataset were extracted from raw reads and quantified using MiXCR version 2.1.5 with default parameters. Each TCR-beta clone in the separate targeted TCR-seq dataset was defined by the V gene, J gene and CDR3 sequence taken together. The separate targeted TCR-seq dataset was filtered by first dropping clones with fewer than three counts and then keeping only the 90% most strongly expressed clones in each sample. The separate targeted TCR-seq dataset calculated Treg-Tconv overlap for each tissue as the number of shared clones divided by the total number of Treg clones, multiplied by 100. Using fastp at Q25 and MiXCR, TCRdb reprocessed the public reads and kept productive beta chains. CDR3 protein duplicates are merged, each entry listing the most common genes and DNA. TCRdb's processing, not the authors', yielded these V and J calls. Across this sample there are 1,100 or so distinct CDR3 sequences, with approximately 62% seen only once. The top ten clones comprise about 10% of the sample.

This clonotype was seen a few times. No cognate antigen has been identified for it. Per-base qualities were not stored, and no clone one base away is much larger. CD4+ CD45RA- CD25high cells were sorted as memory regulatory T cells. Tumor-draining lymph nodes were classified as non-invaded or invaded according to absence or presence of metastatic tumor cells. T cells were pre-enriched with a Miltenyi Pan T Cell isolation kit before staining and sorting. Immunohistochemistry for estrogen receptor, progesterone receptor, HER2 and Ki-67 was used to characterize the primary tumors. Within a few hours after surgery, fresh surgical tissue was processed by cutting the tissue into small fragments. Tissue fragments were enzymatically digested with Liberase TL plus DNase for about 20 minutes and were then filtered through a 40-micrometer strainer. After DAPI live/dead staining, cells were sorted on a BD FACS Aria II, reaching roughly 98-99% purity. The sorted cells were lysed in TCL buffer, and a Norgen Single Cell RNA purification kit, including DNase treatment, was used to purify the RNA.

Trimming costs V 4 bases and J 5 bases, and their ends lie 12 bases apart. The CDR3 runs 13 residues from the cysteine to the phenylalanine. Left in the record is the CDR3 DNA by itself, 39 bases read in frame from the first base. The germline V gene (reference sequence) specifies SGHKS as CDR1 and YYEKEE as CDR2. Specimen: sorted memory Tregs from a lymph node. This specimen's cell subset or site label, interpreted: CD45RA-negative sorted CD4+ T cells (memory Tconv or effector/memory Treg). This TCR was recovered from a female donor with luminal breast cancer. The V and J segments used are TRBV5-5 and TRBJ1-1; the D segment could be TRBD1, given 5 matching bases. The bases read TGTGCCAGCAGCCAGGAGGGGTGGACTGAAGCTTTCTTT. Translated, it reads CASSQEGWTEAFF.